The T cell receptor beta chain under discussion was sequenced for a study of beta chain features in type 1 diabetes. Study conclusions and caveats: Fewer insertions but more deletions were seen at VDJ junctions in type 1 diabetes patients. Reads derived from cDNA could over-represent cells showing high TCR expression. Shortening that was moderate but significant affected the TCRB CDR3s of Type 1 diabetes patients in all four CD4+ subsets.

This clone has only a few counts. Its target is unknown. Germline assignment: CDR1 KGHSH and CDR2 LQKENI. This CDR3 has 16 residues. J was trimmed by 9 bases and V by 5 bases; bases with no gene match: 14. Sequencing targeted expressed TCRB transcripts, as all isolated RNA had been reverse transcribed. Here immunoSEQ multiplex PCR was the method, and the copy in TCRdb shows in-frame clones only, minus some. The data hold nearly 350,000 clones, with less than 9.5% observed a single time. This chain uses TRBV18 with TRBJ2-2; 8 positions agree with TRBD1. The TCR was taken from a woman younger than 30 in good health. Sequencing was performed on central memory CD4+ T cells from blood. The CDR3 here is CASSDGQGRLGRELFF. The CDR3, as DNA: TGTGCCAGCTCAGACGGACAGGGAAGGCTCGGACGGGAGCTGTTTTTT.